Shown below are 9 T cell receptor beta chains from a single sample sequenced in a study of neurological immune-mediated disorders. In TCRdb, the 5' RACE reads were re-called with MiXCR into one record per CDR3 protein. The sample includes 19,000 or so distinct CDR3 sequences, approximately 14% seen only once; the top ten take around 7.6%. The material sequenced was CD4+ T cells from blood. The receptors were sampled from an older woman with HTLV-1-associated myelopathy (HAM/TSP).

This clonotype was counted at least ten times. The CDR3 bases are TGCGCCAGCAGCTTTGGACAGGAAAAACTGTTTTTT. Residues: CASSFGQEKLFF. The chain uses TRBV5-1 and TRBJ1-4; a possible D gene is TRBD1 (6 bases). V dropped 2 bases and J dropped 8 bases, with 7 bases sitting between them. Germline V gives CDR1 SGHRS, CDR2 YFSETQ. CDR3 length: 12 amino acids.

This clonotype came up many times. V is TRBV5-8 and J is TRBJ1-1; D is perhaps TRBD1 (6 bases). Deletions cut 5 bases from V and 3 bases from J, with 14 bases between. Germline-derived CDR1 and CDR2 are SGHTS and YDEGEE. This CDR3 has 14 residues. DNA for the CDR3: TGTGCCAGCAGGGCACAGGGCGAGGACACTGAAGCTTTCTTT. It yields the protein CASRAQGEDTEAFF.

This clonotype was detected ten times or more. The chain uses TRBV7-2 and TRBJ1-6, with D unresolved. Germline V gene data show CDR1 as SGHTA and CDR2 as FQGNSA. The CDR3 contains 14 residues. V was clipped by 2 bases and J by 7 bases, with 9 bases between them. CDR3 nucleotides: TGTGCCAGCAGCTTATTGGCTCGGAATTCACCCCTCCACTTT. Residues: CASSLLARNSPLHF.

This clonotype was detected many times. V gene TRBV29-1 combines with J gene TRBJ2-1; D is unclear. The CDR3 runs to 13 residues. The germline CDR1 and CDR2 sequences are SQVTM and ANQGSEA. V was trimmed by 4 bases and J by 12 bases, leaving 19 bases between them. CDR3 bases: TGCAGCGTTGCCTTACGGGCGGTCCTAGGGCAGTTCTTC. Translating gives CSVALRAVLGQFF.

In this sample, this clonotype turned up many times. V and J are TRBV12-3 or TRBV12-4 and TRBJ2-7; D unclear. V shed 6 bases and J shed 3 bases, with 18 bases lying between them. This CDR3 is built from 15 residues. CDR3 coding DNA: TGTGCCAGCAGCCAAGGAGTATCGGGCGTCTACGAGCAGTACTTC. It yields the protein CASSQGVSGVYEQYF.

This chain joins TRBV20-1 and TRBJ2-1; 11 bases line up with TRBD2. Germline V gives CDR1 DFQATT, CDR2 SNEGSKA (reference sequence). Losses at the gene ends were 3 bases for V and 12 bases for J; bases not matched to a gene: 16. The CDR3 sequence is 16 residues long. CDR3 amino acids: CSARFPSGGITDTQFF. For the CDR3, the DNA is TGCAGTGCTAGGTTCCCTAGCGGGGGGATCACAGATACGCAGTTCTTC.

A note on this clonotype: The junction and the germline gene differ at one end; a read error may be behind it. The rearrangement joins TRBV5-1 to TRBJ2-1, with 11 bases matching TRBD2. The CDR3 has 17 residues. Germline CDR1 and CDR2: SGHRS and YFSETQ. The CDR3 is CASSLELAGGKDNEQLF. The CDR3 nucleotides are TGCGCAAGCAGCTTGGAGTTAGCGGGGGGGAAAGACAATGAGCAGTTATTC.

This clonotype appeared many times. J is TRBJ2-4 and V is TRBV5-1; D is unresolved. Germline V gene sequence: CDR1 SGHRS, CDR2 YFSETQ. V gave up 0 bases and J gave up 5 bases, with 6 bases separating them. CDR3 length: 13 amino acids. CDR3 amino acids: CASSLDHQNIQYF. CDR3 sequence (DNA): TGCGCCAGCAGCTTGGATCACCAAAACATTCAGTACTTC. Looking up the rest from reference TRBV5-1 and TRBJ2-4 gives the full variable domain: KAGVTQTPRYLIKTRGQQVTLSCSPISGHRSVSWYQQTPGQGLQFLFEYFSETQRNKGNFPGRFSGRQFSNSRSEMNVSTLELGDSALYLCASSLDHQNIQYFGAGTRLSVL.

There are many counts of this clonotype. This rearrangement joins TRBV10-3 to TRBJ2-3; 8 bases fit TRBD2. The CDR3 covers 14 residues. The V segment lost 7 bases and the J segment 1 base; nucleotides outside the gene matches: 4. Germline V gene data show CDR1 as ENHRY and CDR2 as SYGVKD. The CDR3 bases are TGTGCCATCATGACTAGCGCCGGCACAGATACGCAGTATTTT. Translation gives CAIMTSAGTDTQYF.